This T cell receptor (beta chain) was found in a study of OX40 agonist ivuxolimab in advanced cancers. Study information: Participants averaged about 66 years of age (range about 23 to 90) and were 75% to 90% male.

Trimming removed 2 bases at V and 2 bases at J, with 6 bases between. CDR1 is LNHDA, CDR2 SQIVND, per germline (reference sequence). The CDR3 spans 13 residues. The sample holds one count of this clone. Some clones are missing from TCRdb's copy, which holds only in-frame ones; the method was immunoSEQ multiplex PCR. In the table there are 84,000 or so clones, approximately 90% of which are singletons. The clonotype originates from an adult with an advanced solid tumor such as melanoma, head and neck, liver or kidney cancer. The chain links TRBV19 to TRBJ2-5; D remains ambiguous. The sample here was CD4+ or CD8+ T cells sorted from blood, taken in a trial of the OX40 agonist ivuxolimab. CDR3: CASSIRGQETQYF. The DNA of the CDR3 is TGTGCCAGTAGTATAAGAGGACAAGAGACCCAGTACTTC.